This entry concerns a single T cell receptor (beta chain). What it recognizes is unknown. This CDR3 is also generated by other DNA sequences in the sample. The germline V gene encodes CDR1 MNHEY and CDR2 SVGAGI. Trimming removed 6 bases from V and 4 bases from J, with 10 bases in between. This CDR3 contains 13 residues. The data derive from a study of shared clonotypes between healthy human individuals. Findings and caveats of the study: Naive subsets usually exceeded memory subsets in estimated richness.

The data were produced by immunoSEQ multiplex PCR, yet TCRdb's version contains in-frame clones alone and is incomplete. Of roughly 1,500,000 clones in the sample, around 98% were seen once. This chain links TRBV6-5 with TRBJ1-5, with D possibly TRBD1 on 6 matching bases. The sequence came from a man younger than 40 in good health. The specimen sequenced was naive CD4+ T cells sorted from blood. Subset reported: CD45RA+ positively selected. CDR3 DNA sequence: TGTGCCAGCAGCAGGCAGGGGAATCAGCCCCAGCATTTT. Translation: CASSRQGNQPQHF.